This paragraph reports one T cell receptor beta chain. This specimen belongs to a study of control samples from healthy donors and cancer patients. Trimming cost V 4 bases and J 4 bases; bases outside gene matches: 12. This CDR3 contains 17 residues. Germline loops: CDR1 SGHTA, CDR2 FQGTGA. Produced via immunoSEQ multiplex PCR; TCRdb's table is partial and in-frame only. Of 140,000 or so clones listed, about nine tenths were seen once; the top ten hold 4.9%. The sequence was obtained from a young man in good health. V gene TRBV7-3 combines with J gene TRBJ2-2; 7 nucleotides agree with TRBD1. Material for sequencing was blood. CDR3 in amino acids: CASSSHSTGMGTGELFF. CDR3 DNA sequence: TGTGCCAGCAGCTCCCATTCGACAGGGATGGGCACCGGGGAGCTGTTTTTT.